Shown below are 27 T cell receptor beta chains from a single sample sequenced in a study of cytomegalovirus exposure and HLA in healthy donors. PCR primers comprised 60 Vbeta and 13 Jbeta primers. Profiled with immunoSEQ multiplex PCR; TCRdb holds only in-frame clones, not every one. The table lists 150,000 to 200,000 clones, around 72% of them singletons. Specimen: PBMCs. The origin of the receptors is a female donor in good health and CMV-seronegative.

The genes are TRBV7-9 and TRBJ1-6; 11 bases line up with TRBD1. From germline, CDR1 is SEHNR and CDR2 FQNEAQ (reference sequence). This CDR3 contains 14 residues. J lost 8 bases, V lost 6 bases, and 3 bases had no gene match. CDR3 DNA sequence: TGTGCCAGCAGTCGGACAGGGGGCGATTCACCCCTCCACTTT. Translated, it gives CASSRTGGDSPLHF.

The gene calls are TRBV11-2 and TRBJ2-2; 8 bases agree with TRBD1. This CDR3 has 15 residues. Unmatched junction bases numbered 6, after V lost 5 bases and J lost 4 bases. Germline V lookup: CDR1 SGHAT, CDR2 FQNNGV. CDR3 nucleotide sequence: TGTGCCAGCAGCGCCCGGGACAGGCCCACCGGGGAGCTGTTTTTT. Its translation is CASSARDRPTGELFF.

The V and J genes are TRBV7-2 and TRBJ1-1; no reliable D call. The CDR3 runs to 15 residues. CDR1 is SGHTA and CDR2 is FQGNSA in the germline V gene. Trimming stripped 5 bases from V and 8 bases from J, with 21 bases between. Here the CDR3 reads CASSEKTVSGREAFF. DNA for the CDR3: TGTGCCAGCAGCGAAAAGACGGTATCTGGGAGAGAAGCTTTCTTT.

V usage is TRBV28 and J usage is TRBJ2-1; TRBD2 agrees at 11 bases. The ends lost 7 bases at V and 4 bases at J; junction bases unmatched: 6. Germline V CDR1 and CDR2: MDHEN, SYDVKM. The CDR3 length is 15 residues. The CDR3 protein is CASNEVAGGYNEQFF. Written as DNA, the CDR3 is TGTGCCAGCAATGAGGTAGCGGGAGGGTACAATGAGCAGTTCTTC.

The chain has TRBV5-4 and TRBJ2-7; TRBD1 is a possible D gene (6 bases). This CDR3 has 12 amino acids. Trimming shortened V by 4 bases and J by 6 bases, and 11 bases separated the two germline ends. The germline CDR1 and CDR2 sequences are SGHNT and YYREEE (reference sequence). The CDR3 DNA sequence: TGTGCCAGCAGCCAACAGGGTTTCGAGCAGTACTTC. It is translated as CASSQQGFEQYF.

The chain links TRBV4-2 to TRBJ2-2, with D possibly TRBD1 on 5 matching bases. The CDR3 is 16 residues long. Germline loops: CDR1 LGHNA, CDR2 YNFKEQ. Trimming took off 3 bases at V and 7 bases at J, with 18 bases between the two ends. The CDR3 coding sequence is TGTGCCAGCAGCCATCTCGGCGACAGAATTAGCGGGGAGCTGTTTTTT. Encoded protein: CASSHLGDRISGELFF.

The V call is TRBV29-1, the J call TRBJ1-1, with 9 bases lining up with TRBD1. CDR3 length: 12 amino acids. CDR1 and CDR2 (germline): SQVTM, ANQGSEA. Trimming took 6 bases from V and 5 from J; bases not matched to a gene: 4. CDR3 sequence reads: CSVDRGLTEAFF. CDR3 coding DNA: TGCAGCGTCGACAGGGGGTTAACTGAAGCTTTCTTT.

This clone has only a few counts. The V call is TRBV28, the J call TRBJ2-2; 11 bases fit TRBD2. After removal of 8 bases from V and 1 base from J, the junction contained 9 bases not matched to a gene. CDR1 MDHEN and CDR2 SYDVKM come from the germline V gene. CDR3 length: 17 residues. CDR3 nucleotides: TGTGCCAGCGGCTCGGTCACTAGCGGGAGGAACACCGGGGAGCTGTTTTTT. Protein sequence: CASGSVTSGRNTGELFF.

V is TRBV6-5 and J is TRBJ2-6; D is unclear. Deletions cut 7 bases from V and 0 bases from J, with 10 bases between. The germline gives CDR1 MNHEY, CDR2 SVGAGI. The CDR3 has 15 residues. CDR3 sequence reads: CASTLPGSGANVLTF. The CDR3 nucleotides are TGTGCCAGCACCCTACCTGGCTCTGGGGCCAACGTCCTGACTTTC.

The chain recombines TRBV19 with TRBJ1-6; tentatively, D is TRBD1 (6 bases). The germline gives CDR1 LNHDA, CDR2 SQIVND (reference sequence). This CDR3 is built from 14 residues. V was clipped by 6 bases and J by 10 bases, with 16 bases between them. CDR3 amino acids: CASREGQFYSPLHF. The DNA of the CDR3 is TGTGCCAGTAGAGAGGGACAATTCTACTCACCCCTCCACTTT.

The rearrangement joins TRBV7-2 to TRBJ1-3; no firm D call. Germline V CDR1 and CDR2: SGHTA, FQGNSA. V lost 5 bases and J lost 4, with 21 bases in between. The CDR3 consists of 17 residues. CDR3 protein: CASSRNLRGAGGNTIYF. Written as DNA, the CDR3 is TGTGCCAGCAGCCGTAATCTCCGGGGAGCGGGAGGAAACACCATATATTTT.

This clone turned up a few times. The V and J genes are TRBV29-1 and TRBJ1-3; no firm D call. Deletions cut 4 bases from V and 4 bases from J, with 5 bases between. Germline assignment: CDR1 SQVTM and CDR2 ANQGSEA. The CDR3 has 11 amino acids. In DNA, the CDR3 is TGCAGCGTTGGAGCAGGAAACACCATATATTTT. Translating it yields CSVGAGNTIYF.

This clone has only a few counts. The chain recombines TRBV4-3 with TRBJ2-1, with D possibly being TRBD2 (6 bases). V lost 2 bases, J lost 0 bases, and 20 bases lay in between. In germline, CDR1 is LGHNA, CDR2 YSLEER. The CDR3 loop spans 19 amino acids. The CDR3 DNA sequence: TGCGCCAGCAGCCAAAGGGGACTGGGCGAATCGAGCTCCTACAATGAGCAGTTCTTC. It yields the protein CASSQRGLGESSSYNEQFF.

The chain couples TRBV27 to TRBJ1-5, with TRBD1 matching over 7 bases. This CDR3 has 14 amino acids. V shed 1 base and J 5 bases; nucleotides not matched to a gene: 2. Per the germline V gene, CDR1 is MNHEY and CDR2 is SMNVEV (reference sequence). The DNA for the CDR3 is TGTGCCAGCAGTTTATTAGGGGGCGATCAGCCCCAGCATTTT. Amino acid sequence: CASSLLGGDQPQHF.

The chain links TRBV25-1 to TRBJ2-5, with TRBD1 matching over 11 bases. The germline V gene has CDR1 MGHDK and CDR2 SYGVNS. This CDR3 contains 14 residues. The V and J ends lost 6 bases and 5 bases, in that order; junction bases with no gene match: 5. CDR3 amino acids: CASSAGTGGETQYF. CDR3 nucleotides: TGTGCCAGCAGCGCCGGGACAGGGGGGGAGACCCAGTACTTC.

This clone was detected only once. The chain links TRBV11-2 to TRBJ2-1; 10 bases are a match to TRBD2. Germline lookup yields CDR1 SGHAT and CDR2 FQNNGV. J was trimmed by 8 bases and V by 6 bases; bases with no gene match: 7. This CDR3 has 14 amino acids. The CDR3 sequence: CASRGTSGDYEQFF. CDR3 DNA sequence: TGTGCCAGCAGAGGTACTAGCGGGGATTATGAGCAGTTCTTC.

The chain has TRBV5-1 and TRBJ2-7, with D unclear. Germline lookup yields CDR1 SGHRS and CDR2 YFSETQ. The V end was cut by 2 bases, the J end by 4 bases, with 16 bases between. The CDR3 runs 15 residues. This CDR3 reads CASSLSSRILYEQYF. The CDR3 region has the DNA TGCGCCAGCAGCTTATCCTCCCGAATCCTATACGAGCAGTACTTC.

V usage is TRBV4-3 and J usage is TRBJ2-5; D unresolved. V lost 8 bases, J lost 2 bases, and 9 bases lay in between. The CDR3 is 12 residues long. Germline V gene lookup returns CDR1 LGHNA and CDR2 YSLEER. CDR3 sequence (DNA): TGCGCCAGCTCAGAGACACAAGAGACCCAGTACTTC. Protein: CASSETQETQYF.

This chain links TRBV19 with TRBJ1-2; a weak D match, TRBD1 (6 bases). CDR1 and CDR2 from the germline V gene are LNHDA and SQIVND (reference sequence). The V end was cut by 4 bases, the J end by 3 bases, with 15 bases between. CDR3 length: 15 residues. The CDR3 region has the DNA TGTGCCAGTAGTACTCCGATACAGGGACACTATGGCTACACCTTC. Protein product: CASSTPIQGHYGYTF.

This clone was seen just once. The chain couples TRBV29-1 to TRBJ1-6; D is ambiguous. The CDR3 covers 15 residues. Trimming shortened V by 5 bases and J by 0 bases, and 11 bases separated the two germline ends. Germline CDR1 reads SQVTM; CDR2 reads ANQGSEA. The CDR3, as DNA: TGCAGCGTTCGGGAACATACCTCCTATAATTCACCCCTCCACTTT. Translated, it gives CSVREHTSYNSPLHF.

The J gene is TRBJ2-7, the V gene TRBV6-5; D is possibly TRBD1 (5 bases). The germline V gene encodes CDR1 MNHEY and CDR2 SVGAGI. The CDR3 length is 15 residues. V lost 0 bases to trimming and J lost 3 bases, with 12 bases between them. The CDR3 region has the DNA TGTGCCAGCAGTTACTCGAAACAGGCCGGCTACGAGCAGTACTTC. Translation gives CASSYSKQAGYEQYF.

J is TRBJ2-7 and V is TRBV6-1; weak D call: TRBD2 (6 bases). Per germline, CDR1 MNHNS and CDR2 SASEGT. V lost 5 bases to trimming and J lost 1 base, with 15 bases between them. The CDR3 has 15 amino acids. In DNA, the CDR3 is TGTGCCAGCAGTTCCCGGGACTCCTCTTCCTACGAGCAGTACTTC. This codes for CASSSRDSSSYEQYF.

This clone turned up a few times. V gene TRBV10-3 combines with J gene TRBJ2-6; a possible D gene is TRBD2 (5 bases). Germline V gene lookup returns CDR1 ENHRY and CDR2 SYGVKD. The CDR3 is made up of 16 amino acids. Trimming removed 3 bases at V and 0 bases at J, with 9 bases between. The CDR3 reads CAISDSGVSGANVLTF. The CDR3 region has the DNA TGTGCCATCAGTGACAGCGGCGTCTCTGGGGCCAACGTCCTGACTTTC.

The J gene is TRBJ2-7, the V gene TRBV19, with 7 bases fitting TRBD1. The CDR3 totals 14 residues. Per the germline V gene, CDR1 is LNHDA and CDR2 is SQIVND (reference sequence). J was trimmed by 4 bases and V by 3 bases; bases with no gene match: 6. In DNA, the CDR3 is TGTGCCAGTAGTATCCGGGACAGAAAGTACGAGCAGTACTTC. It is translated as CASSIRDRKYEQYF.

J is TRBJ2-5 and V is TRBV7-3; perhaps TRBD2 as D (6 bases). This CDR3 region has 14 residues. Germline CDR1 reads SGHTA; CDR2 reads FQGTGA. The V end was cut by 2 bases, the J end by 3 bases, with 10 bases between. The CDR3 nucleotides read TGTGCCAGCAGCTTAGGGGGGACCAAAGAGACCCAGTACTTC. This encodes CASSLGGTKETQYF.

The genes are TRBV29-1 and TRBJ2-5; maybe TRBD2 (7 bases). The germline V gene has CDR1 SQVTM and CDR2 ANQGSEA. The V end lost 7 bases, the J end lost 5 bases, and 20 bases lay between the germline ends. CDR3 length: 14 residues. The CDR3 reads CSGFIGGRGETQYF. As DNA, the CDR3 is TGCAGCGGCTTCATCGGGGGGCGGGGGGAGACCCAGTACTTC.

This clone was counted between two and nine times. This chain links TRBV7-2 with TRBJ1-4, with a possible D match to TRBD1 (6 bases). CDR3 length: 14 amino acids. V shed 5 bases and J shed 7 bases, with 14 bases lying between them. CDR1 is SGHTA and CDR2 is FQGNSA in the germline V gene. The CDR3 here is CASSLNRAGEKLFF. The CDR3 DNA is TGTGCCAGCAGCCTAAACAGGGCGGGTGAAAAACTGTTTTTT.